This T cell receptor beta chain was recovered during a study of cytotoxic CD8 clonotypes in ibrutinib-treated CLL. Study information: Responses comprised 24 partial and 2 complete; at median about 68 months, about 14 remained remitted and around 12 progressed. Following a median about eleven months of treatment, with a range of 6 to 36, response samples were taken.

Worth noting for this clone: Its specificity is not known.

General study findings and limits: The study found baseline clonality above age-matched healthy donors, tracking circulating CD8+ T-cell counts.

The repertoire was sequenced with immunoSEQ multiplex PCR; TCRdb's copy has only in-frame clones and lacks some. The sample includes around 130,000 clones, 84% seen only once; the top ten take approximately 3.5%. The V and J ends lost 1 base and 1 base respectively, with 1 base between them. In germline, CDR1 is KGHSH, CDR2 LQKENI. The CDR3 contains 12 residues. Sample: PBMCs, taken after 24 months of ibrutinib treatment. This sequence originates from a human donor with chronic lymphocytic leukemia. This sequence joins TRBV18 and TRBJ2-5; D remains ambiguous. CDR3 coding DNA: TGTGCCAGCTCACCACTCCAAGAGACCCAGTACTTC. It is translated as CASSPLQETQYF. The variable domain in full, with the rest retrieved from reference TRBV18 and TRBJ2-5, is NAGVMQNPRHLVRRRGQEARLRCSPMKGHSHVYWYRQLPEEGLKFMVYLQKENIIDESGMPKERFSAEFPKEGPSILRIQQVVRGDSAAYFCASSPLQETQYFGPGTRLLVL.